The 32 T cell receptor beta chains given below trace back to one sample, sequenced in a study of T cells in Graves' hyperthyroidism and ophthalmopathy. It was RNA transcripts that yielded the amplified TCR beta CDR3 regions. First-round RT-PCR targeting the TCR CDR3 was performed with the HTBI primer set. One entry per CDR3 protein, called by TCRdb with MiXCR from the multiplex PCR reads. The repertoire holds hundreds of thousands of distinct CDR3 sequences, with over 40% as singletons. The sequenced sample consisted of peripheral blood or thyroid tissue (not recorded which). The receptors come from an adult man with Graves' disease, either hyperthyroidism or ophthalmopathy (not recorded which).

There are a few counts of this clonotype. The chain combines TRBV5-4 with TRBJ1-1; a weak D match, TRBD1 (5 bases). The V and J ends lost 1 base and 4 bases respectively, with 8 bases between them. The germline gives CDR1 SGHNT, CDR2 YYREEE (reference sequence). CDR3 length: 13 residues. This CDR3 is CASSLPGFTEAFF. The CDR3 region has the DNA TGTGCCAGCAGCTTGCCAGGGTTCACTGAAGCTTTCTTT. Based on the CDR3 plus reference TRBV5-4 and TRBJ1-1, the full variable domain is ETGVTQSPTHLIKTRGQQVTLRCSSQSGHNTVSWYQQALGQGPQFIFQYYREEENGRGNFPPRFSGLQFPNYSSELNVNALELDDSALYLCASSLPGFTEAFFGQGTRLTVV.

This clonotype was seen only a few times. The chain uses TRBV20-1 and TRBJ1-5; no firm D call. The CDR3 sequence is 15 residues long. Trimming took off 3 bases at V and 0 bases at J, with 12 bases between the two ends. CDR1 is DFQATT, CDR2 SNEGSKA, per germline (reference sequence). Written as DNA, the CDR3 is TGCAGTGCTAGCCGGAACGGGTTTAGCAATCAGCCCCAGCATTTT. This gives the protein CSASRNGFSNQPQHF.

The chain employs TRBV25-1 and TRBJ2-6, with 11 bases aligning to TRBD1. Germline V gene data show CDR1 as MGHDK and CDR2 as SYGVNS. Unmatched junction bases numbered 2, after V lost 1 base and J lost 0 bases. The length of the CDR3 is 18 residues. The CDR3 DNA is TGTGCCAGCAGTGAATTTGGGACAGGGGGCTCTGGGGCCAACGTCCTGACTTTC. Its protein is CASSEFGTGGSGANVLTF.

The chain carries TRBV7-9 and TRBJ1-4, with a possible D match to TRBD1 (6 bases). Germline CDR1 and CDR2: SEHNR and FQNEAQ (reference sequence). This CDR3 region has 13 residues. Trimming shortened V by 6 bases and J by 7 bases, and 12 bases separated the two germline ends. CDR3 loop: CASRDNRVEKLFF. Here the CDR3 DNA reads TGTGCCAGCAGGGACAACAGGGTTGAAAAACTGTTTTTT. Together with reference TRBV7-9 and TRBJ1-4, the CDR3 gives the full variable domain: DTGVSQNPRHKITKRGQNVTFRCDPISEHNRLYWYRQTLGQGPEFLTYFQNEAQLEKSRLLSDRFSAERPKGSFSTLEIQRTEQGDSAMYLCASRDNRVEKLFFGSGTQLSVL.

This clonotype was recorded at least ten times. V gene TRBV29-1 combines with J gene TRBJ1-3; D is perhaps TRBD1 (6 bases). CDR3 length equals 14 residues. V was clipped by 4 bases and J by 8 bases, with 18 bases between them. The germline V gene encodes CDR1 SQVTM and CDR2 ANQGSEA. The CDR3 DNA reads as TGCAGCGTTGTAATGGGACAAGGCTTTGACACCATATATTTT. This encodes CSVVMGQGFDTIYF.

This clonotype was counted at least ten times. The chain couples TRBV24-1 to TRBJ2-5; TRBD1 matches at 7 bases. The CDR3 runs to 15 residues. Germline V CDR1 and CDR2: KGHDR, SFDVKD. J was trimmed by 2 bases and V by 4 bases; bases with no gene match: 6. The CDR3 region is CATSEGTEIQETQYF. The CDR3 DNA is TGTGCCACCAGTGAAGGGACAGAGATACAAGAGACCCAGTACTTC.

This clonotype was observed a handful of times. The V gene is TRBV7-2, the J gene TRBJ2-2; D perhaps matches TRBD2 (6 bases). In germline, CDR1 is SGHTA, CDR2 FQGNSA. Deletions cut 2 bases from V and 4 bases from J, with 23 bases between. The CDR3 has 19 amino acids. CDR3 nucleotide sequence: TGTGCCAGCAGCTTATTCGGTACTTTTCGGGAGTCTGGCACCGGGGAGCTGTTTTTT. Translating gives CASSLFGTFRESGTGELFF.

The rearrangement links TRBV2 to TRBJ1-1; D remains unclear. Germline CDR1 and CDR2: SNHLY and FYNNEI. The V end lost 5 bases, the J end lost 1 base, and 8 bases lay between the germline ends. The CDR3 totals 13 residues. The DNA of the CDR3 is TGTGCCAGCAGTCCGGCGGCGAACACTGAAGCTTTCTTT. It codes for CASSPAANTEAFF.

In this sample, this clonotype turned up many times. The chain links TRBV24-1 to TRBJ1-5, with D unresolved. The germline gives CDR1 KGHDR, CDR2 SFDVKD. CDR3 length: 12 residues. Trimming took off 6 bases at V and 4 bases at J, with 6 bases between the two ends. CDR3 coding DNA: TGTGCCACCAGTCTCCTTAATCAGCCCCAGCATTTT. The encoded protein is CATSLLNQPQHF.

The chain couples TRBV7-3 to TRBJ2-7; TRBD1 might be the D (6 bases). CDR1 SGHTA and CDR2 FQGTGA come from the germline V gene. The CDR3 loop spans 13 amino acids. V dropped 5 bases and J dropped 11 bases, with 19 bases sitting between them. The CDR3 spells CASSQGPESEEYF. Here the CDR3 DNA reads TGTGCCAGCAGCCAGGGGCCGGAAAGTGAGGAGTACTTC.

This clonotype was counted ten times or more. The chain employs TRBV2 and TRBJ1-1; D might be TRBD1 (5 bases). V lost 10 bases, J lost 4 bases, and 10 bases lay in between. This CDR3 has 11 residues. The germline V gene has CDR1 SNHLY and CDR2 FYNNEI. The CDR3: CAIAGFTEAFF. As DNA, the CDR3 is TGTGCCATAGCAGGGTTCACTGAAGCTTTCTTT.

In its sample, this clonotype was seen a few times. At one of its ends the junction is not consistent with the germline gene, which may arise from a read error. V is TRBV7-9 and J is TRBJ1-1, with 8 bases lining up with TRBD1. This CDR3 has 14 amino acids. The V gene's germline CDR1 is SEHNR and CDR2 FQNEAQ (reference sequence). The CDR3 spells CASSQGARDREAFF. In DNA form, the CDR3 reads TGCGCCAGCAGCCAAGGAGCGAGGGACAGGGAAGCTTTCTTT.

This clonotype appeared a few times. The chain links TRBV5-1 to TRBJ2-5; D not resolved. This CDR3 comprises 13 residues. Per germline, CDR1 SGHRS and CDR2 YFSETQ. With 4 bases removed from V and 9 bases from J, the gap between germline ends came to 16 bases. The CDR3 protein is CASSRGTVEAQYF. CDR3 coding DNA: TGCGCCAGCAGCCGCGGCACGGTTGAGGCCCAGTACTTC.

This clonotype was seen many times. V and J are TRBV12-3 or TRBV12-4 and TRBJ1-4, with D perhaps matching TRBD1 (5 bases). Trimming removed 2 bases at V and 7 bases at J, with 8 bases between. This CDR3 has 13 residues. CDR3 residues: CASSLQGVEKLFF. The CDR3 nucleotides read TGTGCCAGCAGTTTACAGGGAGTTGAAAAACTGTTTTTT.

CDR3 amino acids: CASSLSGQGTYGYTF. For the CDR3, the DNA is TGTGCCAGCAGTTTATCCGGGCAGGGTACCTATGGCTACACCTTC. The chain is built from TRBV28 and TRBJ1-2, with D possibly TRBD1 on 5 matching bases. Trimming left V 1 base short and J 4 bases short, with 13 bases between. The CDR3 runs 15 residues. Germline-derived CDR1 and CDR2 are MDHEN and SYDVKM.

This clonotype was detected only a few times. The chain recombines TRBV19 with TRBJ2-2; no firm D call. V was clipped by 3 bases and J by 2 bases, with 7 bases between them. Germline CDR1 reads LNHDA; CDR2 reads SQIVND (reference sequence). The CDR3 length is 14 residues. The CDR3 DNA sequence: TGTGCCAGTAGTATCTCCTCTAACACCGGGGAGCTGTTTTTT. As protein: CASSISSNTGELFF.

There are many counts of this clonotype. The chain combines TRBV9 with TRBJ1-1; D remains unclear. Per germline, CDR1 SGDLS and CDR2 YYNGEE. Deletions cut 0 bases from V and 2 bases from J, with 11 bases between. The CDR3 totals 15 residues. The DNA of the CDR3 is TGTGCCAGCAGCGTAGTCCCAGGACTTAACACTGAAGCTTTCTTT. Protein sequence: CASSVVPGLNTEAFF.

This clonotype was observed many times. CDR3 loop: CASSLAGQSNYEQYF. The CDR3 coding sequence is TGTGCCAGCAGCTTAGCTGGTCAGTCGAACTACGAGCAGTACTTC. V gene TRBV7-8 combines with J gene TRBJ2-7; D not resolved. The germline V gene encodes CDR1 SGHVS and CDR2 FQNEAQ. Trimming took off 0 bases at V and 3 bases at J, with 12 bases between the two ends. The length of the CDR3 is 15 residues.

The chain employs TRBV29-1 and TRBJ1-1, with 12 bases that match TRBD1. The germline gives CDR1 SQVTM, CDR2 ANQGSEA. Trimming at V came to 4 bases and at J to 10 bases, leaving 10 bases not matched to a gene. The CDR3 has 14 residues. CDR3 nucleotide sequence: TGCAGCGTTGTAGCAGGGGACAGGGGGCTTGGAGCTTTCTTT. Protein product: CSVVAGDRGLGAFF.

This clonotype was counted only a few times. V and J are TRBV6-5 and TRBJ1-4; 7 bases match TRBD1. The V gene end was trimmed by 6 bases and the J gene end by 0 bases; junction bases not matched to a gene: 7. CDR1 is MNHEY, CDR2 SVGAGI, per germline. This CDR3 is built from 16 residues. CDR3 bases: TGTGCCAGCAGGCCGGGACAGTCTGCAACTAATGAAAAACTGTTTTTT. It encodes CASRPGQSATNEKLFF.

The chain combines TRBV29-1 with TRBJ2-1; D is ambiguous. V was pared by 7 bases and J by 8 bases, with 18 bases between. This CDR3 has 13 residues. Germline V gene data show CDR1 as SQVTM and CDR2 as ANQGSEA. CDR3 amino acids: CSAPNEIPYEQFF. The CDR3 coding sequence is TGCAGCGCTCCGAATGAGATCCCGTATGAGCAGTTCTTC.

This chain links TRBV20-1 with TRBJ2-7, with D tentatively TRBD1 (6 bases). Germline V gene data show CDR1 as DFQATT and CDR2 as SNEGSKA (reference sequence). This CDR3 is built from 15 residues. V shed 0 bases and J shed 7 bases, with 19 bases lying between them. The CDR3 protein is CSARESGAAGGEQYF. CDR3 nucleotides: TGCAGTGCTAGAGAGTCAGGGGCAGCTGGCGGGGAGCAGTACTTC.

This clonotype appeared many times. The CDR3 reads CASSPGGAYEQYF. CDR3 nucleotide sequence: TGTGCCAGCAGCCCAGGGGGGGCCTACGAGCAGTACTTC. The chain uses TRBV9 and TRBJ2-7; D possibly matches TRBD1 or TRBD2 (7 bases each). Germline V CDR1 and CDR2: SGDLS, YYNGEE. The V end was cut by 4 bases, the J end by 2 bases, with 10 bases between. This CDR3 spans 13 amino acids.

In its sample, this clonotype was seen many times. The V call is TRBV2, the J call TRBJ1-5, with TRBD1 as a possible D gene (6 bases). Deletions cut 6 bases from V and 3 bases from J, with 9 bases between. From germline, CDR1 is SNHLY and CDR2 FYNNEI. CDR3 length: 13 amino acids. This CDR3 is CASSGQSNQPQHF. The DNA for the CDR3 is TGTGCCAGCAGCGGACAGTCCAATCAGCCCCAGCATTTT.

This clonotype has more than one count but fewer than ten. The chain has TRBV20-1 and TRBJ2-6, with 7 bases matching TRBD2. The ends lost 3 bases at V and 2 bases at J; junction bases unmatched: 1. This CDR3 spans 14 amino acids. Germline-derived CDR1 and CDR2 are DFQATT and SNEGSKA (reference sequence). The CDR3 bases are TGCAGTGCTAGGGGAGGGGCTGGGGCCAACGTCCTGACTTTC. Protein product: CSARGGAGANVLTF.

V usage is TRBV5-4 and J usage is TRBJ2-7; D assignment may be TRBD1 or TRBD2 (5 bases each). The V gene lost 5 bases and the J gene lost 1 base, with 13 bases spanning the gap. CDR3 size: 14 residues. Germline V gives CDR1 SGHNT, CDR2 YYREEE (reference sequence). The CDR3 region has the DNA TGTGCCAGCAGACCCTTTGGGGGTTCCTACGAGCAGTACTTC. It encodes CASRPFGGSYEQYF.

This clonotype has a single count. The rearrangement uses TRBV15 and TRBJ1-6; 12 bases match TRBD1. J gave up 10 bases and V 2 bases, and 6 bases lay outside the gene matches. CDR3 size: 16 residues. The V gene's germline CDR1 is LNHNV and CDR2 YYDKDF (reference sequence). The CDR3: CATSRTGDRGLSPLHF. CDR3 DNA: TGTGCCACCAGCAGAACCGGGGACAGGGGGCTGTCACCCCTCCACTTT.

CDR3 residues: CASRGGYQETQYF. The CDR3 DNA reads as TGTGCCAGCAGAGGAGGGTACCAAGAGACCCAGTACTTC. The genes are TRBV7-9 and TRBJ2-5; D is perhaps TRBD2 (6 bases). The CDR3 extends over 13 amino acids. Germline V gene lookup returns CDR1 SEHNR and CDR2 FQNEAQ (reference sequence). V was shortened by 6 bases and J by 0 bases, with 8 bases between the two germline ends.

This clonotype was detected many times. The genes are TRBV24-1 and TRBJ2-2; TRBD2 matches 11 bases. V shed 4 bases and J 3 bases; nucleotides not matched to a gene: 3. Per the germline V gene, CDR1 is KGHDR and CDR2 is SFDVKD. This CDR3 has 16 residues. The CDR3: CATSELAGVDTGELFF. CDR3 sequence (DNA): TGTGCCACCAGTGAACTAGCGGGAGTGGACACCGGGGAGCTGTTTTTT.

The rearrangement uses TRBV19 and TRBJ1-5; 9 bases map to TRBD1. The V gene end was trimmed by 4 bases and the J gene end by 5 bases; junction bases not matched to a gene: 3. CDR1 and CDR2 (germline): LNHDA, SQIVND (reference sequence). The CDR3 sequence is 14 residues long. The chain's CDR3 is CASSRGQGHQPQHF. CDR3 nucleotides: TGTGCCAGTAGTAGGGGACAGGGTCATCAGCCCCAGCATTTT.

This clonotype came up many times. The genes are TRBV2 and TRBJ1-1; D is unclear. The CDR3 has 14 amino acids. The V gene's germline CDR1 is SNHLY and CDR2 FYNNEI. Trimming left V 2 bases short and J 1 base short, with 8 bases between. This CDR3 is CASSENAANTEAFF. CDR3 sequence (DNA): TGTGCCAGCAGTGAAAATGCGGCGAACACTGAAGCTTTCTTT. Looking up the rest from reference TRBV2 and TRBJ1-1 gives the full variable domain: EPEVTQTPSHQVTQMGQEVILRCVPISNHLYFYWYRQILGQKVEFLVSFYNNEISEKSEIFDDQFSVERPDGSNFTLKIRSTKLEDSAMYFCASSENAANTEAFFGQGTRLTVV.

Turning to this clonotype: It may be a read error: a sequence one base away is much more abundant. The DNA for the CDR3 is TGTGCCAGCAATCAGGGACGTACGTACGAGCAGTACTTC. As protein: CASNQGRTYEQYF. This rearrangement joins TRBV7-9 to TRBJ2-7; D may match TRBD1 or TRBD2 (5 bases each). Between the trimmed V and J ends, which lost 7 bases and 4 bases, there was a span of 14 bases. CDR1 is SEHNR, CDR2 FQNEAQ, per germline (reference sequence). The CDR3 extends over 13 amino acids. The entire variable domain, with the rest obtained from reference TRBV7-9 and TRBJ2-7, is as follows: DTGVSQNPRHKITKRGQNVTFRCDPISEHNRLYWYRQTLGQGPEFLTYFQNEAQLEKSRLLSDRFSAERPKGSFSTLEIQRTEQGDSAMYLCASNQGRTYEQYFGPGTRLTVT.